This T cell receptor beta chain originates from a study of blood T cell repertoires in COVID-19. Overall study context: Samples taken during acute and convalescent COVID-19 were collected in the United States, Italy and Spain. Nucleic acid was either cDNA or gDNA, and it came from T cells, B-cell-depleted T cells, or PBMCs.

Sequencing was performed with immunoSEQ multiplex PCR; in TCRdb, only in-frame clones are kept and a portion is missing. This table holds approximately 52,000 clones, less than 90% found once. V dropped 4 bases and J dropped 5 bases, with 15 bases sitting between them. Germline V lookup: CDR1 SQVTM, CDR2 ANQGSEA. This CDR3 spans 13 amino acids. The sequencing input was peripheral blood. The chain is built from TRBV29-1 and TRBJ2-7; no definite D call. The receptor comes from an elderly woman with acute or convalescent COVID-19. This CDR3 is CSVVSPRYNEQYF. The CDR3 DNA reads TGCAGCGTTGTTTCCCCTAGGTATAACGAGCAGTACTTC.